This TCR beta chain was observed in a study of radiation and T cells in renal cell carcinoma. Time point reported: blood 4 weeks post-SBRT, at nephrectomy. Treatment specified: 15 Gy SBRT to primary tumor, nephrectomy 4 weeks later. Nephrectomy followed 15 Gy stereotactic body radiation by 4 weeks. Blood was sampled at baseline, 2 weeks and 4 weeks after SBRT. Overall study findings and caveats: No pretreatment tumor biopsies were available for baseline clonotypes. In blood, top tumor clones expanded by 2 weeks, shrinking by 4.

TCRdb keeps only in-frame clones here, not all; method: immunoSEQ multiplex PCR. The table shows about 90,000 clones, with 65% to 90% occurring only once. Notes on this clone: Its specificity is unknown.

Here the sequenced sample was blood, taken from a patient whose treatment included radiotherapy and nephrectomy. The source of this sequence is a man between 60 and 70 years old with renal cell carcinoma.

CDR3 region: CASSPHSGPGANVLTF. The CDR3 DNA follows: TGTGCCAGCAGTCCGCACAGTGGCCCTGGGGCCAACGTCCTGACTTTC. The chain is built from TRBV27 and TRBJ2-6; D is uncertain. Germline-derived CDR1 and CDR2 are MNHEY and SMNVEV (reference sequence). V lost 5 bases to trimming and J lost 2 bases, with 13 bases between them. The CDR3 has 16 amino acids.